This passage covers 32 T cell receptor beta chains from one sample sequenced in a study of blood T cell repertoires in COVID-19. Here immunoSEQ multiplex PCR was the method, and the copy in TCRdb shows in-frame clones only, minus some. Of hundreds of thousands of clones listed, over 75% are singletons. Sequences were obtained from peripheral blood. The receptors stem from a woman aged 40-49 years who had recovered from COVID-19.

This clone was observed a single time. The chain couples TRBV7-9 to TRBJ2-5; TRBD1 is a possible D gene (6 bases). Per the germline V gene, CDR1 is SEHNR and CDR2 is FQNEAQ (reference sequence). CDR3 length equals 14 residues. V lost 1 base and J lost 9, with 15 bases in between. The CDR3 sequence: CASSLVSGVRAQYF. The CDR3 region has the DNA TGTGCCAGCAGCTTAGTGTCAGGGGTTCGGGCCCAGTACTTC.

The table lists this clone with a few counts. This chain links TRBV5-4 with TRBJ1-5; the match to TRBD1 covers 11 bases. The CDR3 extends over 15 amino acids. CDR1 and CDR2 from the germline V gene are SGHNT and YYREEE (reference sequence). The trim removed 4 bases at V and 6 bases at J, leaving 6 bases unmatched. In DNA, the CDR3 is TGTGCCAGCAGCCCGGACAGGGGGCAGAGTCAGCCCCAGCATTTT. It yields the protein CASSPDRGQSQPQHF.

V usage is TRBV7-2 and J usage is TRBJ2-1; 7 bases agree with TRBD2. Germline CDR1 and CDR2: SGHTA and FQGNSA. With V trimmed by 2 bases and J by 5 bases, 12 bases remained unmatched. The length of the CDR3 is 17 residues. The CDR3 region has the DNA TGTGCCAGCAGCTTACCAGCGGGATCCCCCCCGGACAATGAGCAGTTCTTC. Amino acid sequence: CASSLPAGSPPDNEQFF.

This chain joins TRBV6-6 and TRBJ2-1, with D perhaps matching TRBD2 (5 bases). V lost 5 bases and J 10 bases, leaving 9 bases between the germline ends. This CDR3 has 11 residues. Germline V lookup: CDR1 MNHNY, CDR2 SVGAGI (reference sequence). Here the CDR3 DNA reads TGTGCCAGCAGTCGGACGGGGGAGCAGTTCTTC. Amino acids: CASSRTGEQFF.

The rearrangement joins TRBV7-9 to TRBJ2-5; 7 bases align to TRBD1. The trim removed 4 bases at V and 0 bases at J, leaving 2 bases unmatched. This CDR3 comprises 14 residues. The germline CDR1 and CDR2 sequences are SEHNR and FQNEAQ (reference sequence). Here the CDR3 DNA reads TGTGCCAGCAGCTCAGGGACAGACCAAGAGACCCAGTACTTC. Encoded protein: CASSSGTDQETQYF.

The J gene is TRBJ1-5, the V gene TRBV29-1; 10 bases are shared with TRBD1. V was clipped by 5 bases and J by 6 bases; unmatched bases: 7. CDR1 is SQVTM, CDR2 ANQGSEA, per germline. The CDR3 spans 14 residues. CDR3 region: CSVSADRGAQPQHF. The CDR3 bases are TGCAGCGTTTCCGCGGACAGGGGGGCTCAGCCCCAGCATTTT.

The chain is built from TRBV30 and TRBJ1-5, with D maybe TRBD1 (6 bases). Germline CDR1 GTSNPN, CDR2 SVGIG (reference sequence). CDR3 length: 13 amino acids. V was cut by 2 bases and J by 5 bases, with 10 bases left in between. CDR3 protein: CAWSNREYQPQHF. Here the CDR3 DNA reads TGTGCCTGGAGTAACAGGGAATATCAGCCCCAGCATTTT. Combining the CDR3 with reference TRBV30 and TRBJ1-5 gives the whole variable domain SQTIHQWPATLVQPVGSPLSLECTVEGTSNPNLYWYRQAAGRGLQLLFYSVGIGQISSEVPQNLSASRPQDRQFILSSKKLLLSDSGFYLCAWSNREYQPQHFGDGTRLSIL.

This clone was observed a single time. This chain links TRBV5-1 with TRBJ2-3, with D perhaps matching TRBD2 (6 bases). Deletions cut 4 bases from V and 0 bases from J, with 12 bases between. Germline V gene sequence: CDR1 SGHRS, CDR2 YFSETQ. CDR3 length: 15 amino acids. CDR3 sequence: CASSPRTTSTDTQYF. DNA of the CDR3: TGCGCCAGCAGCCCCCGGACTACTAGCACAGATACGCAGTATTTT.

This clone showed up just once. This chain connects TRBV7-2 to TRBJ1-1; 9 nucleotides align to TRBD1. The V segment lost 5 bases and the J segment 3 bases; nucleotides outside the gene matches: 4. The CDR3 spans 14 residues. Germline CDR1 SGHTA, CDR2 FQGNSA. The CDR3 region is CASSPGTGYTEAFF. The CDR3 DNA reads as TGTGCCAGCAGCCCTGGGACAGGGTACACTGAAGCTTTCTTT.

J is TRBJ2-5 and V is TRBV5-6, with TRBD1 identical over 8 bases. With 5 bases clipped from V and 4 bases from J, the junction kept 10 bases outside the gene matches. Per germline, CDR1 SGHDT and CDR2 YYEEEE. CDR3 length: 15 amino acids. The DNA for the CDR3 is TGTGCCAGCAGTATTACAGGGGGTGGAGTAGAGACCCAGTACTTC. This sequence encodes CASSITGGGVETQYF.

The J gene is TRBJ1-5, the V gene TRBV4-3; D may be TRBD1 (5 bases). The germline V gene encodes CDR1 LGHNA and CDR2 YSLEER. The germline V and J ends were trimmed by 3 bases and 7 bases, with 13 bases remaining between them. There are 14 residues in the CDR3. The DNA for the CDR3 is TGCGCCAGCAGCCAGAGCTTGACAGTACAGCCCCAGCATTTT. Translated, it gives CASSQSLTVQPQHF.

J is TRBJ2-3 and V is TRBV19, with 12 bases fitting TRBD1. The CDR3 extends over 16 amino acids. Germline V gene sequence: CDR1 LNHDA, CDR2 SQIVND (reference sequence). The J segment lost 5 bases and the V segment lost 4 bases, leaving 7 bases of the junction unmatched. Here the CDR3 reads CASSTAGTGGLDTQYF. The CDR3 coding sequence is TGTGCCAGTAGTACGGCCGGGACAGGGGGCTTAGATACGCAGTATTTT.

The J gene is TRBJ1-2, the V gene TRBV7-2; D not resolved. The CDR3 runs to 13 residues. Germline loops: CDR1 SGHTA, CDR2 FQGNSA. Trimming left V 5 bases short and J 8 bases short, with 15 bases between. The CDR3 DNA follows: TGTGCCAGCAGCCTTAGATGGGCGGGGGGCTACACCTTC. Protein: CASSLRWAGGYTF.

The chain recombines TRBV5-1 with TRBJ2-1, with TRBD1 as a possible D gene (6 bases). There are 15 residues in the CDR3. Germline CDR1 SGHRS, CDR2 YFSETQ. V dropped 6 bases and J dropped 3 bases, with 16 bases sitting between them. The CDR3 nucleotides read TGCGCCAGCAAAAATATAGGGGGACGCTACAATGAGCAGTTCTTC. Translated, it gives CASKNIGGRYNEQFF. The variable domain in full, with the rest retrieved from reference TRBV5-1 and TRBJ2-1, is KAGVTQTPRYLIKTRGQQVTLSCSPISGHRSVSWYQQTPGQGLQFLFEYFSETQRNKGNFPGRFSGRQFSNSRSEMNVSTLELGDSALYLCASKNIGGRYNEQFFGPGTRLTVL.

This clone was observed at least ten times. This chain connects TRBV9 to TRBJ2-7; a possible D gene is TRBD1 (7 bases). CDR1 is SGDLS and CDR2 is YYNGEE in the germline V gene. CDR3 length: 19 residues. Trimming pared 0 bases from V and 2 bases from J, leaving 24 bases between. CDR3 in DNA: TGTGCCAGCAGCGTAGATCTAAGAGGGGGGACAGAGGCCCCCTACGAGCAGTACTTC. This gives the protein CASSVDLRGGTEAPYEQYF. Drawing the rest from reference TRBV9 and TRBJ2-7, the complete variable domain is DSGVTQTPKHLITATGQRVTLRCSPRSGDLSVYWYQQSLDQGLQFLIQYYNGEERAKGNILERFSAQQFPDLHSELNLSSLELGDSALYFCASSVDLRGGTEAPYEQYFGPGTRLTVT.

The gene calls are TRBV5-6 and TRBJ2-5, with 7 bases matching TRBD2. CDR1 and CDR2 (germline): SGHDT, YYEEEE. The CDR3 runs to 15 residues. Losses at the gene ends were 2 bases for V and 4 bases for J; bases not matched to a gene: 8. The CDR3 bases are TGTGCCAGCAGCTTACCTAGCGGCGTTCGAGAGACCCAGTACTTC. Translation gives CASSLPSGVRETQYF.

The chain links TRBV6-2 or TRBV6-3 to TRBJ2-7, with TRBD2 as a possible D gene (5 bases). The germline V gene has CDR1 MNHEY and CDR2 SVGEGT. This CDR3 region has 14 residues. Trimming cost V 4 bases and J 0 bases, with 10 bases left between them. CDR3 sequence reads: CASSFGLVSYEQYF. The CDR3 nucleotides read TGTGCCAGCAGTTTTGGACTCGTCTCCTACGAGCAGTACTTC.

This clone was observed a single time. The chain employs TRBV5-1 and TRBJ2-1; TRBD2 aligns across 8 bases. CDR1 and CDR2 (germline): SGHRS, YFSETQ. CDR3 length equals 18 residues. V was clipped by 1 base and J by 0 bases; unmatched bases: 9. The CDR3 protein is CASSLRVGLAGSYNEQFF. CDR3 coding DNA: TGCGCCAGCAGCTTGAGAGTAGGGCTAGCGGGCTCCTACAATGAGCAGTTCTTC.

The CDR3 nucleotides are TGTGCCAGCAGCTCACGGACAGGGGTGAATTCACCCCTCCACTTT. It is translated as CASSSRTGVNSPLHF. The chain combines TRBV6-5 with TRBJ1-6; 9 bases are shared with TRBD1. CDR3 size: 15 residues. Trimming at V came to 6 bases and at J to 7 bases, leaving 7 bases not matched to a gene. Germline lookup yields CDR1 MNHEY and CDR2 SVGAGI.

The chain uses TRBV28 and TRBJ1-3; possibly TRBD1 for D (5 bases). Germline assignment: CDR1 MDHEN and CDR2 SYDVKM. The CDR3 sequence is 15 residues long. Deletions cut 3 bases from V and 0 bases from J, with 9 bases between. In DNA form, the CDR3 reads TGTGCCAGCAGTTTGGACATACCCTCTGGAAACACCATATATTTT. It encodes CASSLDIPSGNTIYF.

The chain carries TRBV28 and TRBJ2-7; 9 nucleotides align to TRBD1. The CDR3 runs 14 residues. The germline gives CDR1 MDHEN, CDR2 SYDVKM. Trimming took 3 bases from V and 4 from J; bases not matched to a gene: 4. The CDR3 region is CASSLTGGRYEQYF. CDR3 DNA sequence: TGTGCCAGCAGTTTGACAGGGGGTAGATACGAGCAGTACTTC.

This clone has a single count. This chain links TRBV28 with TRBJ2-1; 10 bases are a match to TRBD1. The CDR3 has 16 residues. J was trimmed by 6 bases and V by 5 bases; bases with no gene match: 10. Germline V gene data show CDR1 as MDHEN and CDR2 as SYDVKM. Here the CDR3 reads CASSQISGTGVNEQFF. The CDR3 nucleotides read TGTGCCAGCAGTCAGATCTCCGGGACAGGGGTCAATGAGCAGTTCTTC.

The chain carries TRBV19 and TRBJ2-1; 7 nucleotides line up with TRBD1. CDR3 size: 14 residues. CDR1 and CDR2 from the germline V gene are LNHDA and SQIVND (reference sequence). The V gene end was trimmed by 4 bases and the J gene end by 5 bases; junction bases not matched to a gene: 5. The CDR3 spells CASSKGQRNNEQFF. The CDR3 bases are TGTGCCAGTAGTAAGGGACAGCGAAACAATGAGCAGTTCTTC.

J is TRBJ1-1 and V is TRBV27, with 7 bases matching TRBD1. V was clipped by 6 bases and J by 1 base; unmatched bases: 5. This CDR3 region has 14 residues. Germline V gene sequence: CDR1 MNHEY, CDR2 SMNVEV (reference sequence). The CDR3 protein is CASRQGLGNTEAFF. In nucleotides, the CDR3 is TGTGCCAGCAGACAGGGGTTAGGGAACACTGAAGCTTTCTTT.

The rearrangement joins TRBV3-1 (or the pseudogene TRBV3-2) to TRBJ1-3; no definite D call. This CDR3 is built from 15 residues. CDR1 and CDR2 from the germline V gene are LGHDT and YNNKEL (reference sequence). Trimming pared 0 bases from V and 3 bases from J, leaving 9 bases between. CDR3 in DNA: TGTGCCAGCAGCCAAGATTTGGCGGGTGGAAACACCATATATTTT. The encoded protein is CASSQDLAGGNTIYF.

The chain combines TRBV2 with TRBJ2-2, with D possibly matching TRBD1 (5 bases). The germline V gene encodes CDR1 SNHLY and CDR2 FYNNEI. The V and J ends lost 3 bases and 4 bases respectively, with 12 bases between them. CDR3 length: 15 amino acids. CDR3 coding DNA: TGTGCCAGCAGTGAGTGGGGCTTGGGCACCGGGGAGCTGTTTTTT. Amino acid sequence: CASSEWGLGTGELFF.

By its share, this clone is medium-sized (0.01 to 0.1%). The J gene is TRBJ2-7, the V gene TRBV15; D may be TRBD2 (6 bases). Germline V gene lookup returns CDR1 LNHNV and CDR2 YYDKDF (reference sequence). This CDR3 is 15 amino acids long. Trimming cost V 0 bases and J 3 bases, with 12 bases left between them. The CDR3 here is CATSRDTGGNYEQYF. Written as DNA, the CDR3 is TGTGCCACCAGCAGAGATACCGGCGGGAACTACGAGCAGTACTTC.

The chain joins TRBV15 to TRBJ2-3; 8 bases match TRBD1. The CDR3 runs 16 residues. The V gene end was trimmed by 2 bases and the J gene end by 4 bases; junction bases not matched to a gene: 8. Germline CDR1 LNHNV, CDR2 YYDKDF (reference sequence). CDR3 loop: CATSRQDRVGADTQYF. Written as DNA, the CDR3 is TGTGCCACCAGCAGACAGGACAGGGTGGGTGCAGATACGCAGTATTTT. Full variable domain (outside the CDR3, taken from reference TRBV15 and TRBJ2-3): DAMVIQNPRYQVTQFGKPVTLSCSQTLNHNVMYWYQQKSSQAPKLLFHYYDKDFNNEADTPDNFQSRRPNTSFCFLDIRSPGLGDTAMYLCATSRQDRVGADTQYFGPGTRLTVL.

The chain is built from TRBV2 and TRBJ1-5; 8 bases agree with TRBD1. The CDR3 has 15 amino acids. Losses at the gene ends were 5 bases for V and 3 bases for J; bases not matched to a gene: 6. Germline CDR1 and CDR2: SNHLY and FYNNEI. CDR3 nucleotides: TGTGCCAGCAGTAAGGACAGGGCCTTCAATCAGCCCCAGCATTTT. Translation: CASSKDRAFNQPQHF.

V and J are TRBV3-1 (or the pseudogene TRBV3-2) and TRBJ1-2; TRBD1 is a possible D gene (6 bases). Germline values: CDR1 LGHDT, CDR2 YNNKEL (reference sequence). CDR3 size: 16 residues. V was clipped by 0 bases and J by 3 bases, with 14 bases between them. The CDR3 spells CASSQDGEGQHYGYTF. As DNA, the CDR3 is TGTGCCAGCAGCCAAGATGGGGAAGGACAGCACTATGGCTACACCTTC.

This chain uses TRBV18 with TRBJ1-1; the D gene is possibly TRBD1 (6 bases). This CDR3 contains 13 residues. Germline V gene sequence: CDR1 KGHSH, CDR2 LQKENI. Trimming shortened V by 3 bases and J by 8 bases, and 13 bases separated the two germline ends. The CDR3 here is CASSPSPTGEAFF. The CDR3, as DNA: TGTGCCAGCTCACCGAGTCCTACAGGGGAAGCTTTCTTT.

The chain is built from TRBV16 and TRBJ1-5, with D possibly TRBD1 on 5 matching bases. Germline-derived CDR1 and CDR2 are KGHSY and FQNENV. This CDR3 has 15 amino acids. Trimming took off 4 bases at V and 1 base at J, with 11 bases between the two ends. Here the CDR3 reads CASSRPGVSNQPQHF. CDR3 DNA: TGTGCCAGCAGCCGTCCGGGGGTAAGCAATCAGCCCCAGCATTTT. The complete variable domain, with remaining parts taken from reference TRBV16 and TRBJ1-5, reads GEEVAQTPKHLVRGEGQKAKLYCAPIKGHSYVFWYQQVLKNEFKFLISFQNENVFDETGMPKERFSAKCLPNSPCSLEIQATKLEDSAVYFCASSRPGVSNQPQHFGDGTRLSIL.